What follows are 8 T cell receptor beta chains derived from one specimen sequenced in a study of blood T cell repertoires in COVID-19. Some clones are missing from TCRdb's copy, which holds only in-frame ones; the method was immunoSEQ multiplex PCR. Of around 300,000 clones in the sample, 75% to 90% were seen once. The source material was PBMCs or T cells enriched from blood (not recorded which). Source of these receptors: a woman under 30 who had recovered from COVID-19.

This clone has only a few counts. This chain connects TRBV24-1 to TRBJ2-1; TRBD2 matches 8 bases. Per the germline V gene, CDR1 is KGHDR and CDR2 is SFDVKD. The CDR3 covers 17 residues. After removal of 3 bases from V and 2 bases from J, the junction contained 8 bases not matched to a gene. CDR3 sequence: CATSDPQAGETYNEQFF. Here the CDR3 DNA reads TGTGCCACCAGTGATCCCCAAGCGGGGGAGACCTACAATGAGCAGTTCTTC.

The J gene is TRBJ2-5, the V gene TRBV28, with D possibly TRBD2 on 7 matching bases. Trimming removed 9 bases from V and 5 bases from J, with 16 bases in between. The length of the CDR3 is 13 residues. Germline-derived CDR1 and CDR2 are MDHEN and SYDVKM. CDR3 protein: CASEGGAWETQYF. The DNA of the CDR3 is TGTGCCAGTGAAGGGGGGGCCTGGGAGACCCAGTACTTC.

The V gene is TRBV20-1, the J gene TRBJ2-5; D ambiguous. There are 11 residues in the CDR3. Germline loops: CDR1 DFQATT, CDR2 SNEGSKA (reference sequence). Trimming shortened V by 6 bases and J by 2 bases, and 7 bases separated the two germline ends. The CDR3 spells CSAFRQETQYF. The CDR3 DNA follows: TGCAGTGCCTTTCGGCAAGAGACCCAGTACTTC.

The V and J genes are TRBV5-6 and TRBJ1-2; 11 nucleotides line up with TRBD1. The CDR3 runs 14 residues. The junction had 2 bases not matched to a gene; V was cut back by 3 bases and J by 4 bases. Germline V lookup: CDR1 SGHDT, CDR2 YYEEEE. The CDR3: CASSWTGGRYGYTF. CDR3 nucleotide sequence: TGTGCCAGCAGCTGGACAGGGGGCCGCTATGGCTACACCTTC.

The V call is TRBV19, the J call TRBJ2-7, with TRBD1 as a possible D gene (6 bases). CDR1 is LNHDA, CDR2 SQIVND, per germline (reference sequence). The length of the CDR3 is 15 residues. Trimming removed 5 bases from V and 0 bases from J, with 14 bases in between. Here the CDR3 DNA reads TGTGCCAGTAGTTCAACAGGGTTGGGCTCCTACGAGCAGTACTTC. This codes for CASSSTGLGSYEQYF. Supplemented by reference TRBV19 and TRBJ2-7, the full variable domain reads DGGITQSPKYLFRKEGQNVTLSCEQNLNHDAMYWYRQDPGQGLRLIYYSQIVNDFQKGDIAEGYSVSREKKESFPLTVTSAQKNPTAFYLCASSSTGLGSYEQYFGPGTRLTVT.

The chain combines TRBV2 with TRBJ2-4; 9 bases are shared with TRBD2. The V and J ends lost 3 bases and 6 bases, in that order; junction bases with no gene match: 9. This CDR3 region has 16 residues. The germline V gene has CDR1 SNHLY and CDR2 FYNNEI. CDR3 sequence (DNA): TGTGCCAGCAGTGATCCCGGCGGGGGGGCGGGAAACATTCAGTACTTC. Its translation is CASSDPGGGAGNIQYF.

The rearrangement joins TRBV12-3 or TRBV12-4 to TRBJ2-3; no clear D gene. The CDR3 consists of 13 residues. The germline V and J ends were trimmed by 3 bases and 4 bases, with 8 bases remaining between them. The CDR3 bases are TGTGCCAGCAGTTTGTCGCAGGCAGATACGCAGTATTTT. Its translation: CASSLSQADTQYF.

The chain joins TRBV6-1 to TRBJ2-5; D is undetermined. CDR1 is MNHNS and CDR2 is SASEGT in the germline V gene. This CDR3 contains 11 residues. V lost 5 bases and J 5 bases, leaving 6 bases between the germline ends. DNA for the CDR3: TGTGCCAGCAGTACTACGGAGACCCAGTACTTC. Translation: CASSTTETQYF.